Given below is one T cell receptor beta chain in context. V was clipped by 1 base and J by 2 bases, with 12 bases between them. Germline CDR1 reads SEHNR; CDR2 reads FQNEAQ (reference sequence). The CDR3 is 15 amino acids. This record belongs to a study of blood T cell repertoires in COVID-19. Study details: COVID-19 samples from acute and convalescent phases originated in the United States, Italy and Spain.

Individuals aged about 18 to 100 years were recruited from some 26 US areas. Clones were sequenced by immunoSEQ multiplex PCR, and TCRdb holds only the in-frame ones, with some missing. Of a few hundred thousand clones listed, about 90% are singletons. Sequenced material: PBMCs or T cells enriched from blood (not recorded which). J is TRBJ2-7 and V is TRBV7-9; possibly TRBD2 for D (6 bases). This TCR was recovered from a human donor in a cohort exposed to, infected with or recovered from COVID-19 (not recorded which). The donor label of this sample is uncertain. The chain's CDR3 is CASSLGAGRPYEQYF. The CDR3 DNA reads TGTGCCAGCAGCTTAGGGGCAGGGAGGCCCTACGAGCAGTACTTC.